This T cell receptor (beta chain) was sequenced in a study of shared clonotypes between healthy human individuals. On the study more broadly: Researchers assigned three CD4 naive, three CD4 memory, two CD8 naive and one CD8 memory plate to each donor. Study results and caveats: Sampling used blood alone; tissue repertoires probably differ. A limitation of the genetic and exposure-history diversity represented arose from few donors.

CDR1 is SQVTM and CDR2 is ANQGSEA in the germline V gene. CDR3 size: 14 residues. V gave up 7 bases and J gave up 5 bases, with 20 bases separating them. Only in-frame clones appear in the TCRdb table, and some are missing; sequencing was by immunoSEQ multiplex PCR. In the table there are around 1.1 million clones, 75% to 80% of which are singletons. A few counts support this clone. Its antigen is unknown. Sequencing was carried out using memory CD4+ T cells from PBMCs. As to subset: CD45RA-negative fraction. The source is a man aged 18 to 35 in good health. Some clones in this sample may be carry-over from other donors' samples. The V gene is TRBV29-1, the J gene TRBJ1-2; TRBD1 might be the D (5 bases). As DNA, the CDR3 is TGCAGCGGGGGGTCCGGGGCAGGGACGTATGGCTACACCTTC. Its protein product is CSGGSGAGTYGYTF.